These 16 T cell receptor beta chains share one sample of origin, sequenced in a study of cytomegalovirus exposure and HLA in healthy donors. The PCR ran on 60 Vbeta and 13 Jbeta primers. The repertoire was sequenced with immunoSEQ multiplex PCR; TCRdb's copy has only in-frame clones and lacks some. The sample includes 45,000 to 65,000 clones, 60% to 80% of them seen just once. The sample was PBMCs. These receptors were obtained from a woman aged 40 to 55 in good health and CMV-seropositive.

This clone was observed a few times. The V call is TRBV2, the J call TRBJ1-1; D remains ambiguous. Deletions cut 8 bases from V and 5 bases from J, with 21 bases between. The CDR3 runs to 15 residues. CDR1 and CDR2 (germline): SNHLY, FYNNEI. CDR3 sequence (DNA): TGTGCCAGCCCTTCGGATAGGGTGAGGAGGACTGAAGCTTTCTTT. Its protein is CASPSDRVRRTEAFF.

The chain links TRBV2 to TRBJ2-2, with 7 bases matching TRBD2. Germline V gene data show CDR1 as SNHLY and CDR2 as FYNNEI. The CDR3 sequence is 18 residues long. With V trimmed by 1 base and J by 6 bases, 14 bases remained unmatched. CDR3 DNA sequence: TGTGCCAGCAGTGAAGGCGGGGGAATCTCAAGGGGTGCCGGGGAGCTGTTTTTT. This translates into CASSEGGGISRGAGELFF.

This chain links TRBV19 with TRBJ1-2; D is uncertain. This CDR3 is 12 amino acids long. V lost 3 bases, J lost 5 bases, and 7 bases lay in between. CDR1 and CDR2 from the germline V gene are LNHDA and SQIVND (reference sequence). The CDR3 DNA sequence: TGTGCCAGTAGTATCGGGGAATATGGCTACACCTTC. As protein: CASSIGEYGYTF.

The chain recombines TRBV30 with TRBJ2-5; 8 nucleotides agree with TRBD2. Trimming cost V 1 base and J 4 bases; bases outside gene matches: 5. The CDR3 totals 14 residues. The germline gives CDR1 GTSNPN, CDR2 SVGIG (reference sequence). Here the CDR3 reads CAWSAGGPGETQYF. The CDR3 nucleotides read TGTGCCTGGAGTGCGGGGGGGCCGGGAGAGACCCAGTACTTC.

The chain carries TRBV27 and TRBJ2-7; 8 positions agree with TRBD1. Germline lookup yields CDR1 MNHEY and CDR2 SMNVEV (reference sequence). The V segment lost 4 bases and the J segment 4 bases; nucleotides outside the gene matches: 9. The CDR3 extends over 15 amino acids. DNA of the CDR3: TGTGCCAGCAGTTCTGCAGGGGGCTGGGGATACGAGCAGTACTTC. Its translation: CASSSAGGWGYEQYF.

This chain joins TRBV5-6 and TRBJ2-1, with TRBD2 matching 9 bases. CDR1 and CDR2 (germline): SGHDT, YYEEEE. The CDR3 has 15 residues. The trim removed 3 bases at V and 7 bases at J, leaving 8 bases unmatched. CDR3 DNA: TGTGCCAGCAGCTCCTCCGGGACTAGCTGGAATGAGCAGTTCTTC. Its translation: CASSSSGTSWNEQFF.

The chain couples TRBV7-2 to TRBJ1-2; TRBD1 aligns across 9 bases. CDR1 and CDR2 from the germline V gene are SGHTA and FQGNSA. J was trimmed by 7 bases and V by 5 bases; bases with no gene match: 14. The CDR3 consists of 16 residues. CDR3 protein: CASSPQPGQGMGGYTF. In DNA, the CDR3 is TGTGCCAGCAGCCCCCAACCGGGACAGGGAATGGGTGGCTACACCTTC.

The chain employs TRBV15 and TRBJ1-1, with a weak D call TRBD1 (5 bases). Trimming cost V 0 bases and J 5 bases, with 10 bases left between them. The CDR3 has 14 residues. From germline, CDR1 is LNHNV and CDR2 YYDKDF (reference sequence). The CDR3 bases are TGTGCCACCAGCAGAGATCAGGGTCGGACTGAAGCTTTCTTT. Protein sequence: CATSRDQGRTEAFF.

The DNA of the CDR3 is TGTGCCAGCAGCCTAGGGGGGGGCGGGGTTGAAGCTTTCTTT. Protein sequence: CASSLGGGGVEAFF. This chain joins TRBV7-2 and TRBJ1-1; TRBD1 is a possible D gene (6 bases). Germline CDR1 is SGHTA and CDR2 is FQGNSA. V lost 5 bases, J lost 7 bases, and 17 bases lay in between. The CDR3 has 14 amino acids.

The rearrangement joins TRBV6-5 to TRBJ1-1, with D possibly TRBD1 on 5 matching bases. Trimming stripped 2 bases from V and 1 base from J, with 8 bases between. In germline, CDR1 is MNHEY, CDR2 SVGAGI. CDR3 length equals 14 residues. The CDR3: CASSYRQTNTEAFF. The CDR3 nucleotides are TGTGCCAGCAGTTACCGACAGACGAACACTGAAGCTTTCTTT.

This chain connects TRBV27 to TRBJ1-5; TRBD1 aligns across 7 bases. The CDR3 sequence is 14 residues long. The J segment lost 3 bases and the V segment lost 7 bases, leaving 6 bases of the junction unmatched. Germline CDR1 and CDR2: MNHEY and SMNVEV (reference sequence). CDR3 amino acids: CASTATGYNQPQHF. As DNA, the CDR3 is TGTGCCAGCACCGCGACAGGGTACAATCAGCCCCAGCATTTT.

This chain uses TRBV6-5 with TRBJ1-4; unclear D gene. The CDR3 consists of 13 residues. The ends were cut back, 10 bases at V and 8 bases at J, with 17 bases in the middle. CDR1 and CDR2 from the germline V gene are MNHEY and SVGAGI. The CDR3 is CATGGWAGEKLFF. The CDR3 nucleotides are TGTGCCACCGGTGGCTGGGCGGGGGAAAAACTGTTTTTT.

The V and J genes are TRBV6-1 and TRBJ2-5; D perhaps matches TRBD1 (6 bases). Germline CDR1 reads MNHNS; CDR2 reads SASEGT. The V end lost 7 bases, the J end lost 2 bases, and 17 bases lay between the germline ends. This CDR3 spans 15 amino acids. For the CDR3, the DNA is TGTGCCAGCACTCTCGTCCCGGGACAACAAGAGACCCAGTACTTC. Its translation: CASTLVPGQQETQYF.

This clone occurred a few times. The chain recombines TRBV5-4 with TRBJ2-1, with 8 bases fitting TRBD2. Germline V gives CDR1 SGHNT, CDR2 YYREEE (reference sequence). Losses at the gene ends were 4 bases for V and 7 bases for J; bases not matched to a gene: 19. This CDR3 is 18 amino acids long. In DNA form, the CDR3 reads TGTGCCAGCAGCCGAAGTACGATTGAAGCGGGGGTGGGTAATGAGCAGTTCTTC. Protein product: CASSRSTIEAGVGNEQFF. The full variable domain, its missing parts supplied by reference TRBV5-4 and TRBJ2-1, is ETGVTQSPTHLIKTRGQQVTLRCSSQSGHNTVSWYQQALGQGPQFIFQYYREEENGRGNFPPRFSGLQFPNYSSELNVNALELDDSALYLCASSRSTIEAGVGNEQFFGPGTRLTVL.

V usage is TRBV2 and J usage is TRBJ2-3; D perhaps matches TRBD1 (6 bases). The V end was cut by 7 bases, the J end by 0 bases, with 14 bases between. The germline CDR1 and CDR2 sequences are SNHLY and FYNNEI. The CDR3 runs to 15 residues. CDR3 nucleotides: TGTGCCAGCATTACAGGGTGGGGTAGCACAGATACGCAGTATTTT. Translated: CASITGWGSTDTQYF. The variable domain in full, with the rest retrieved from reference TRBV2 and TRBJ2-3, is EPEVTQTPSHQVTQMGQEVILRCVPISNHLYFYWYRQILGQKVEFLVSFYNNEISEKSEIFDDQFSVERPDGSNFTLKIRSTKLEDSAMYFCASITGWGSTDTQYFGPGTRLTVL.

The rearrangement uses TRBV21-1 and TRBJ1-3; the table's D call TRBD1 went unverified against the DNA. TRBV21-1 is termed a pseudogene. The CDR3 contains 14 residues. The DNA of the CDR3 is TGTGCCATAGACAGGGGGAATTCTGGAAACACCATATATTTT. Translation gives CAIDRGNSGNTIYF.